This is a list of T cell receptor beta chains from one sample in a study of early stage breast cancer tumors. The assay was immunoSEQ multiplex PCR, and TCRdb's table has in-frame clones only and misses some. The sample includes around 28,000 clones, 55% to 75% of them seen just once. The sequencing input was blood. The receptors come from a person aged 45 to 60 with breast cancer. Both conserved end residues are part of each CDR3. D genes are given only for firm matches. Clone size is given for some rows only: seen once, a few or many times, or a class if the clone is expanded.

d_gene: TRBD1; v_gene: TRBV11-2; abundance: NA; j_gene: TRBJ1-2; CDR3nt: TGTGCCAGCAGCCCACAGGGGAACTATGGCTACACCTTC; CDR3aa: CASSPQGNYGYTF
d_gene: TRBD1; v_gene: TRBV7-9; abundance: once; j_gene: TRBJ2-7; CDR3nt: TGTGCCAGCAGCTTAGCAGGGACAGCCACCTACGAGCAGTACTTC; CDR3aa: CASSLAGTATYEQYF
d_gene: TRBD2; v_gene: TRBV19; abundance: NA; j_gene: TRBJ2-7; CDR3nt: TGTGCCAGTAGTCTGGGACTAGCGGGAGTCGAGCAGTACTTC; CDR3aa: CASSLGLAGVEQYF
d_gene: NA; v_gene: TRBV11-3; abundance: once; j_gene: TRBJ2-5; CDR3nt: TGTGCCAGCAGCTTAGGTGGTTTGGGACAAGAGACCCAGTACTTC; CDR3aa: CASSLGGLGQETQYF
d_gene: NA; v_gene: TRBV30; abundance: few; j_gene: TRBJ2-7; CDR3nt: TGTGCCTGGAGTTTGGACAGAGGGTACGAGCAGTACTTC; CDR3aa: CAWSLDRGYEQYF
d_gene: NA; v_gene: TRBV6-1; abundance: NA; j_gene: TRBJ2-1; CDR3nt: TGTGCCAGCAGTGCAAGTCTAGGAGTCGCCTACAATGAGCAGTTCTTC; CDR3aa: CASSASLGVAYNEQFF
d_gene: NA; v_gene: TRBV6-1; abundance: NA; j_gene: TRBJ1-3; CDR3nt: TGTGCCAGCAGCGAGGGAGTAAGCTCTGGAAACACCATATATTTT; CDR3aa: CASSEGVSSGNTIYF
d_gene: NA; v_gene: TRBV2; abundance: NA; j_gene: TRBJ2-1; CDR3nt: TGTGCCAGCAGAGCGGCGTCGAGCTCCTACAATGAGCAGTTCTTC; CDR3aa: CASRAASSSYNEQFF
d_gene: NA; v_gene: TRBV10-3; abundance: NA; j_gene: TRBJ1-2; CDR3nt: TGTGCCATCAAAAGTGACAGAGACCCTGGTAACTATGGCTACACCTTC; CDR3aa: CAIKSDRDPGNYGYTF
d_gene: TRBD1; v_gene: TRBV5-1; abundance: NA; j_gene: TRBJ2-7; CDR3nt: TGCGCCAGCAGCTCGGGGTATCCGGGACAGGGGACCTACGAGCAGTACTTC; CDR3aa: CASSSGYPGQGTYEQYF
d_gene: TRBD1; v_gene: TRBV7-2; abundance: NA; j_gene: TRBJ2-6; CDR3nt: TGTGCCAGCAGCCATTCAGGGGGATCTGGGGCCAACGTCCTGACTTTC; CDR3aa: CASSHSGGSGANVLTF
d_gene: NA; v_gene: TRBV30; abundance: NA; j_gene: TRBJ1-2; CDR3nt: TGTGCCTGGAGCATTGGGTCGGCGTATGGCTACACCTTC; CDR3aa: CAWSIGSAYGYTF
d_gene: TRBD2; v_gene: TRBV7-2; abundance: NA; j_gene: TRBJ2-2; CDR3nt: TGTGCCAGCAGCTTAGTGCCACTAGCGGGAGAGGCCGGGGAGCTGTTTTTT; CDR3aa: CASSLVPLAGEAGELFF
d_gene: TRBD1; v_gene: TRBV19; abundance: NA; j_gene: TRBJ2-7; CDR3nt: TGTGCCAGTAGTATGGGTACAGGGGGTGTCTACGAGCAGTACTTC; CDR3aa: CASSMGTGGVYEQYF
d_gene: NA; v_gene: TRBV2; abundance: NA; j_gene: TRBJ2-5; CDR3nt: TGTGCCAGCAGCCCCCCGGGACTCGGGTGGCAAGAGACCCAGTACTTC; CDR3aa: CASSPPGLGWQETQYF